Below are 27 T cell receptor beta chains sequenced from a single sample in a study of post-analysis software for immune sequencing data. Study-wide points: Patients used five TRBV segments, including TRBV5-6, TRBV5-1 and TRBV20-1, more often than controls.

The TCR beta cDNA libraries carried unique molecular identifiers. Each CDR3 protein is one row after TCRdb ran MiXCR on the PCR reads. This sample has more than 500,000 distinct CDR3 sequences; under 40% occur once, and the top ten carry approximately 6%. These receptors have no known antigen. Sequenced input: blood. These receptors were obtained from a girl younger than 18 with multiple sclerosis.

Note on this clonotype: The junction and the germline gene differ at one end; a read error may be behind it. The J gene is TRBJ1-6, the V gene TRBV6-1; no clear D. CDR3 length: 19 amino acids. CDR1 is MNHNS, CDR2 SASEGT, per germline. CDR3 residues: CAGRRPRLEVISYNSPLHF. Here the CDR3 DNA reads TGTGCCGGCAGACGACCCCGTTTGGAGGTTATCTCCTATAATTCACCCCTCCACTTT.

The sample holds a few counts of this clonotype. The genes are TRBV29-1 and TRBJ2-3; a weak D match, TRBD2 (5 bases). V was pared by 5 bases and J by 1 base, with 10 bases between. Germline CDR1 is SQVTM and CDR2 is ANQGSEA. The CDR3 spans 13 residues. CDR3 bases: TGCAGCGTTAATCGAGCGGGCACAGATACGCAGTATTTT. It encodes CSVNRAGTDTQYF.

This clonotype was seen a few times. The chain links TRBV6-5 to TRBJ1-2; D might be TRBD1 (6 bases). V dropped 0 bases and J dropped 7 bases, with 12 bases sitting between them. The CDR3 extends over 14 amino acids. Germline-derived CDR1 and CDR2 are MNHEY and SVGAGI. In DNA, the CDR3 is TGTGCCAGCAGTTACTCAGGGCAGGGGACTGGCTACACCTTC. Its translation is CASSYSGQGTGYTF.

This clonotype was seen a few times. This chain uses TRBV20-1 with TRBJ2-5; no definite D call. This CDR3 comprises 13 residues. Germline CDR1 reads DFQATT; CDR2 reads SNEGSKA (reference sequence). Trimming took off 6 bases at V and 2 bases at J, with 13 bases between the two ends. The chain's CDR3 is CSATSVGQETQYF. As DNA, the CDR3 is TGCAGTGCGACCTCAGTTGGGCAAGAGACCCAGTACTTC.

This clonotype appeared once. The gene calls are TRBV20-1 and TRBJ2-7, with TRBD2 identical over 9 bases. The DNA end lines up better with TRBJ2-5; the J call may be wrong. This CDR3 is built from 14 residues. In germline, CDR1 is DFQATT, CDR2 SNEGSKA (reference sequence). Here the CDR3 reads CSAIRRGGLQTQYF. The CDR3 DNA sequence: TGCAGTGCTATTCGGCGGGGGGGTTTGCAGACCCAGTACTTC.

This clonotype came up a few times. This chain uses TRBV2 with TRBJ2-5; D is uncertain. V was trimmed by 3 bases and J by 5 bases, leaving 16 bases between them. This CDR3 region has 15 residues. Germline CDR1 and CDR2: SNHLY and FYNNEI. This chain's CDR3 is CASSDSLVGVETQYF. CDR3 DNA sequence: TGTGCCAGCAGTGACAGTCTAGTGGGTGTGGAGACCCAGTACTTC. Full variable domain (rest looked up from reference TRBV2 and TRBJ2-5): EPEVTQTPSHQVTQMGQEVILRCVPISNHLYFYWYRQILGQKVEFLVSFYNNEISEKSEIFDDQFSVERPDGSNFTLKIRSTKLEDSAMYFCASSDSLVGVETQYFGPGTRLLVL.

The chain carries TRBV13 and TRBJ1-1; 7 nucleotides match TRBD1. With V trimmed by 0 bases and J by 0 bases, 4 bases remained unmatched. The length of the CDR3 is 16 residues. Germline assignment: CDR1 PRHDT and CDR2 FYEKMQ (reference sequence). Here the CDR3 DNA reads TGTGCCAGCAGCTTAGGACAGGGGTTTTTGAACACTGAAGCTTTCTTT. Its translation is CASSLGQGFLNTEAFF. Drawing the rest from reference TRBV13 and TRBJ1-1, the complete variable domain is AAGVIQSPRHLIKEKRETATLKCYPIPRHDTVYWYQQGPGQDPQFLISFYEKMQSDKGSIPDRFSAQQFSDYHSELNMSSLELGDSALYFCASSLGQGFLNTEAFFGQGTRLTVV.

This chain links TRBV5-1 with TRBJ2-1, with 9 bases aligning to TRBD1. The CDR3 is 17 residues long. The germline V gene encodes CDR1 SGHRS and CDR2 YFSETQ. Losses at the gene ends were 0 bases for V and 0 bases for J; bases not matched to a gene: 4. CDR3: CASSLDGTGSSYNEQFF. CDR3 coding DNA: TGCGCCAGCAGCTTGGATGGGACAGGGAGCTCCTACAATGAGCAGTTCTTC.

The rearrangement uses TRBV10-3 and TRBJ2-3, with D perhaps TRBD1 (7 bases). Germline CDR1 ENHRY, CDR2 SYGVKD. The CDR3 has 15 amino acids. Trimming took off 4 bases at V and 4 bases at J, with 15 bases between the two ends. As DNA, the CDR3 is TGTGCCATCAGTGGAGGGGGCGGGGCGGCAGATACGCAGTATTTT. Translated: CAISGGGGAADTQYF.

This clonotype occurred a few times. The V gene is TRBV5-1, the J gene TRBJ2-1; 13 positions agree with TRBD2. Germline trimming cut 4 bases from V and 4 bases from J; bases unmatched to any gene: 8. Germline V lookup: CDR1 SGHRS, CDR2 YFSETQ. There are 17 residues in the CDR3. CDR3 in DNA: TGCGCCAGCAGCGTCACTACTAGCGGGGGGGCGTACAATGAGCAGTTCTTC. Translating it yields CASSVTTSGGAYNEQFF.

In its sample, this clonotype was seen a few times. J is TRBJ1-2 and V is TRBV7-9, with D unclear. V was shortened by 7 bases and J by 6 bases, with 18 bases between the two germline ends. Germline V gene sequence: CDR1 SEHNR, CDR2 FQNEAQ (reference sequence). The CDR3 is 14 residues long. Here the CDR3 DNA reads TGTGCCAGCATCTCAATATCGGCCTCCCATGGCTACACCTTC. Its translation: CASISISASHGYTF.

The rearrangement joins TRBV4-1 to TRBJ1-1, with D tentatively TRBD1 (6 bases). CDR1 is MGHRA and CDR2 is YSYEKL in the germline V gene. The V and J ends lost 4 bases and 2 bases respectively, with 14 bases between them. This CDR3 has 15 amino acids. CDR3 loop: CASSPGLGHNTEAFF. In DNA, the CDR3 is TGCGCCAGCAGCCCCGGGCTGGGACACAACACTGAAGCTTTCTTT.

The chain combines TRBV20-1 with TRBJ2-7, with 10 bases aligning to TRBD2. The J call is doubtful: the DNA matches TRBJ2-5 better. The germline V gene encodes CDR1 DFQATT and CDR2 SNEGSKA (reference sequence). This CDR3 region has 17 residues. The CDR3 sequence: CSATGSGGATLSETQYF. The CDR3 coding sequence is TGCAGTGCCACCGGGAGCGGGGGGGCGACTCTCTCAGAGACCCAGTACTTC.

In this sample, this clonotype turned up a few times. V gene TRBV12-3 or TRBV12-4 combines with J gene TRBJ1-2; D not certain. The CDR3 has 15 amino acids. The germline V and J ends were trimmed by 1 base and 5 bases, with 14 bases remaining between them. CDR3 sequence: CASSLGPGGAYGYTF. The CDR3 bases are TGTGCCAGCAGTTTAGGGCCGGGAGGTGCATATGGCTACACCTTC.

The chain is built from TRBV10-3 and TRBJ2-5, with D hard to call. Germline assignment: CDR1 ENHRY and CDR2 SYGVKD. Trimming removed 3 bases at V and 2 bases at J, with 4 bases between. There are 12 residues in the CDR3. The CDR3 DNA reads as TGTGCCATCAGTGACAGACAAGAGACCCAGTACTTC. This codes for CAISDRQETQYF.

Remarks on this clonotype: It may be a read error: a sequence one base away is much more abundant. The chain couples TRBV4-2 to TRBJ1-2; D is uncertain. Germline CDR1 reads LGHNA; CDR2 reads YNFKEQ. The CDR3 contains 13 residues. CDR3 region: CASSQEQNCGYTF. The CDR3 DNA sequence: TGTGCCAGCAGCCAAGAACAAAACTGTGGCTACACCTTC.

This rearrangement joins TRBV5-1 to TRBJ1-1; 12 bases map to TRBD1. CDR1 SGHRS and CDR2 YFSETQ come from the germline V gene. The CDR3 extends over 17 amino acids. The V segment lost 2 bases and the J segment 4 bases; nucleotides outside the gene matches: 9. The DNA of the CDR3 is TGCGCCAGCAGCTTAGGACGGGACAGGGGGCGGAGCACTGAAGCTTTCTTT. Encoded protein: CASSLGRDRGRSTEAFF. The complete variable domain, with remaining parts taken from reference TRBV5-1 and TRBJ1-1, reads KAGVTQTPRYLIKTRGQQVTLSCSPISGHRSVSWYQQTPGQGLQFLFEYFSETQRNKGNFPGRFSGRQFSNSRSEMNVSTLELGDSALYLCASSLGRDRGRSTEAFFGQGTRLTVV.

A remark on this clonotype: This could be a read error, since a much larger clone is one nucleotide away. CDR3 in DNA: TGTGCCATCAGTGAGCTGGGACAGGGTGGGGCCCTTAAGCAGTACTTC. Translation gives CAISELGQGGALKQYF. The V call is TRBV10-3, the J call TRBJ2-5, with 9 bases aligning to TRBD1. Germline values: CDR1 ENHRY, CDR2 SYGVKD. V shed 2 bases and J 11 bases; nucleotides not matched to a gene: 15. The CDR3 totals 16 residues.

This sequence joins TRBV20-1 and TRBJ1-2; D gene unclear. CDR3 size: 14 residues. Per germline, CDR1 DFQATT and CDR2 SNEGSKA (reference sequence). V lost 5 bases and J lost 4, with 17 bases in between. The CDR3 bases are TGCAGTGCTCGCGCAAGCGTGGCTCTCTATGGCTACACCTTC. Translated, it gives CSARASVALYGYTF.

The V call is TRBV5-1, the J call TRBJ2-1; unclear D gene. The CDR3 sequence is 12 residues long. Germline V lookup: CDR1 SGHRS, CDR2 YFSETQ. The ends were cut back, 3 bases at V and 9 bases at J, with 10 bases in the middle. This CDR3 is CASSSSLGEQFF. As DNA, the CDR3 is TGCGCCAGCAGCTCCTCCTTGGGTGAGCAGTTCTTC.

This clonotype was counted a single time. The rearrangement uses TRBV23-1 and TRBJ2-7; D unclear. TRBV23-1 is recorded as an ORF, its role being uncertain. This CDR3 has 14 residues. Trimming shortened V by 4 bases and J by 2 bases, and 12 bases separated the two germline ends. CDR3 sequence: CASSPRGIPYEQYF. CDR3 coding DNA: TGCGCCAGCAGTCCCCGTGGGATCCCCTACGAGCAGTACTTC.

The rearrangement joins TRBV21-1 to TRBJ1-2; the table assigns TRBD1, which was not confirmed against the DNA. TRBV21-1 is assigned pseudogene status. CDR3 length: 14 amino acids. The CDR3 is CASKRDRANYGYTF. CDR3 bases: TGTGCCAGCAAGAGGGACAGGGCCAACTATGGCTACACCTTC.

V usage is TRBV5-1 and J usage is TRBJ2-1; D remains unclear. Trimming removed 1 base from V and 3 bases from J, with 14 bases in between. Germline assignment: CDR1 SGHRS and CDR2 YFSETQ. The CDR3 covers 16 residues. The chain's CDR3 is CASSLFGRQLYNEQFF. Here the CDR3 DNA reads TGCGCCAGCAGCTTGTTTGGACGGCAACTCTACAATGAGCAGTTCTTC.

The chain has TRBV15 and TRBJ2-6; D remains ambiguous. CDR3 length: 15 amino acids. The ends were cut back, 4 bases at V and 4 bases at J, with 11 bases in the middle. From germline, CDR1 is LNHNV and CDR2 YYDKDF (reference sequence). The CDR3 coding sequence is TGTGCCACCAGCACCTCATTCCCAGGGGCCAACGTCCTGACTTTC. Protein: CATSTSFPGANVLTF.

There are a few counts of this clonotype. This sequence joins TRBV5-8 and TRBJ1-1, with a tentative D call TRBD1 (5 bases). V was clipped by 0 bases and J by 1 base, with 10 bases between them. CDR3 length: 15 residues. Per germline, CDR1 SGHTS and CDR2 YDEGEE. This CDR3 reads CASSLVGRRNTEAFF. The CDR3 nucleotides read TGTGCCAGCAGCTTGGTGGGACGGAGGAACACTGAAGCTTTCTTT.

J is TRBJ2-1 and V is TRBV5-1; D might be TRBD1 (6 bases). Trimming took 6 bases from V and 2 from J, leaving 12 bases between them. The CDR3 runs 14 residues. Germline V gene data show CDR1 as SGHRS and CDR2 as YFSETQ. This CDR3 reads CASTSTGTYNEQFF. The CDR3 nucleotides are TGCGCCAGCACCAGCACAGGGACCTACAATGAGCAGTTCTTC.

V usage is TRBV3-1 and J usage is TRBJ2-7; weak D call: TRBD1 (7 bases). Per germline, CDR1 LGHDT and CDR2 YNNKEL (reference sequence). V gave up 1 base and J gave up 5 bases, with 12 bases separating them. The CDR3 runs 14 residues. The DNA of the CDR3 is TGTGCCAGCAGCCAAGGCGGGACAGAGAACGAGCAGTACTTC. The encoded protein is CASSQGGTENEQYF.